Described below is a single T cell receptor (beta chain) sequence and its context. This clonotype was recorded many times. Its antigen target is currently unknown. No base quality information exists; no much larger clone differs at one position. This sample is part of a study of blood T cells in healthy people across ages (dated by TCRdb to 2015 to 2017). In terms of the full investigation: In model experiments, roughly one uniquely barcoded TCR beta cDNA molecule per two T cells was captured by template switching. The study analyzed two additional independent replicas of 1 million unique cDNA reads from the same blood draw for two donors, one aged 18 to 29 and one aged 80 or older. Donors were grouped into four age groups: young (average 16 years), middle-aged (approximately 41), aged (approximately 67) and long-lived (around 80). To avoid experimental bias, donors of different ages were randomly spread across the sequencing lanes. Age-related changes in TCR beta repertoire diversity were measured in the study by deep sequencing normalized with unique cDNA molecular identifiers. What the work shows at the level of the full study, not this receptor alone: Compared with the aged group, the long-lived group had more naive CD4+ T cells, fewer expanded clones and increased TCR diversity, a pattern suggesting age selection. Because donor CMV infection status was unknown, age-related changes in expanded clonotypes were potentially confounded. Estimates of total diversity based on one million sequenced T cells were regarded as lower bounds and as underestimates. Conclusive comparison of naive and antigen-experienced compartments was prevented by the profiling of bulk unsorted PBMCs. Observed TCR beta diversity per million T cells fell roughly linearly with age, and a significant reduction was already apparent by age around 40. A strong correlation was found between observed TCR beta diversity and the percentage of naive T cells measured by flow cytometry.

Libraries were prepared through 5' RACE. The sequencer was an Illumina HiSeq 2500. A second PCR of roughly 6 to 12 cycles was performed with a sample-barcoded 5' primer and a J-beta primer mix. A template-switch 5' adaptor carrying 12 random nucleotides introduced a unique molecular identifier onto each TCR beta cDNA molecule. Each sample yielded at least 2.5 million CDR3-containing paired-end reads. All of the RNA was converted into first-strand cDNA using the Mint cDNA synthesis kit, with a TRBC-specific oligonucleotide serving as the primer. Following uracil-DNA glycosylase treatment, all cDNA underwent a first 18-cycle PCR with the universal primers M1SS and BC2_uni_R. The study's processing was this. For normalization, 1 million high-quality reads were randomly selected from each sample, with every read carrying a distinct molecular identifier. Instead of being binned into consensus sequences, reads that shared molecular identifiers were thrown out. MiTCR, run with a Q25 quality threshold and the strictest error-elimination algorithm, handled CDR3 identification, clonotype clustering and error correction. A nonparametric unseen species model using Euler transformation provided a lower-bound estimate of total TCR beta diversity. TCRdb's own reprocessing of the public reads used fastp at Q25 and MiXCR and kept productive beta chains. Each CDR3 protein gets just one entry, which takes the most common genes and DNA from the rows behind it. The V and J calls follow TCRdb's processing rather than the paper's. The sample table holds hundreds of thousands of distinct CDR3 sequences, of which 25% to 35% were seen once. Clones ranked in the top ten supply around 16% of the sample.

The CDR1 and CDR2 encoded by the germline V gene are MNHEY and SVGAGI. V is pared back by 6 bases and J by 2 bases, with 11 bases lying between the germline termini. Spanning cysteine to phenylalanine, the CDR3 consists of 13 amino acids. Only CDR3 DNA is held: 39 bases, read in frame from base 1. The donors were under 40 Caucasian individuals from Russia, aged 6 to 90 years, who were systemically healthy. About 9.1 milliliters of peripheral blood were collected from each donor into EDTA-treated Vacutainer tubes. Ficoll-Paque density-gradient centrifugation was used to isolate PBMCs, with at least 7 million per sample. Total RNA was extracted from PBMCs with Trizol reagent, with at least 5 micrograms obtained per sample. Naive CD45RAhigh/CD27high T cell percentages were measured by flow cytometry on a PBMC aliquot from every donor.

The sample comprised blood. The origin of this receptor is a woman aged 80 or over in good health. The chain couples TRBV6-5 to TRBJ2-7, with the D gene not confidently named. The CDR3 loop reads CASSRRSAYEQYF. The DNA sequence is as follows: TGTGCCAGCAGCCGACGGTCCGCCTACGAGCAGTACTTC.